The rows below give T cell receptor beta chains drawn from one sample of a study of human T cells and chemical hapten exposure. TCRdb reprocessed the RACE reads via MiXCR and lists one record per CDR3 protein. Of roughly 160,000 distinct CDR3 sequences listed, about 14% are singletons. The source was whole blood, collected in connection with sensitization to the hapten diphenylcyclopropenone (DPC). The receptors come from a young woman with alopecia areata. Some clones in this sample may be carry-over from other donors' samples. Both conserved end residues are part of each CDR3. Each record gives: V gene, J gene, CDR3 protein.

TRBV14	TRBJ1-6	CASSQDLSGATLHF
TRBV11-1	TRBJ2-2	CASSLGTTNTGELFF
TRBV10-2	TRBJ2-3	CASRGGQGNTDTQYF
TRBV20-1	TRBJ1-2	CSASDLRGVDGYTF
TRBV28	TRBJ1-1	CASSLTPSEAFF
TRBV28	TRBJ2-5	CASSPALGTPGSQYF
TRBV5-1	TRBJ2-2	CASSLVAESTGELFF
TRBV4-3	TRBJ2-2	CASSRSGQGIGELFF
TRBV28	TRBJ2-2	CASSLNRELFF
TRBV10-3	TRBJ1-2	CAIRVGSGDYGYTF
TRBV9	TRBJ1-6	CASSVEGNSPLHF
TRBV7-6	TRBJ2-5	CASSVQGPETQYF
TRBV6-2/TRBV6-3	TRBJ2-1	CASSYSSSGAFSYNEQFF
TRBV21-1	TRBJ1-2	CASSKALFDRGNYGYTF
TRBV7-6	TRBJ2-3	CASSLAGISTDTQYF
TRBV24-1	TRBJ2-1	CATSDPNSGGQLQFF
TRBV18	TRBJ2-5	CASSPPARTGETQYF
TRBV18	TRBJ2-7	CASSPGGRVSYEQYF
TRBV7-2	TRBJ2-7	CASSFDPGGSGAREQYF
TRBV7-6	TRBJ2-5	CASSAGGTGGQYF
TRBV27	TRBJ2-2	CASSFRAGVNTGELFF
TRBV7-8	TRBJ2-3	CASSLVDSPADTQYF
TRBV2	TRBJ2-2	CSSGGRGGTGELFF
TRBV27	TRBJ2-1	CASSSPLLGMEFF
TRBV27	TRBJ2-2	CASSLPMGQGDTGELFF
TRBV28	TRBJ2-7	CASSLLAGEQYF
TRBV12-3/TRBV12-4	TRBJ1-5	CASRNAGGNQPQHF
TRBV11-3	TRBJ2-3	CASRTQGTDTQYF
TRBV12-5	TRBJ2-7	CASGIWDRPYEQYF
TRBV11-2	TRBJ2-3	CASTQSPDTQYF
TRBV11-2	TRBJ2-7	CASSLGPVAGELEGYEQYF
TRBV10-3	TRBJ2-3	CAISEFRLAGRFTDTQYF
TRBV7-6	TRBJ2-3	CASSFLTSGGIDTQYF
TRBV2	TRBJ2-7	CASSRLAGGGEQYF
TRBV5-1	TRBJ1-4	CASSLSPSERGEKLFF
TRBV7-3	TRBJ2-2	CASSPIGTGELFF
TRBV29-1	TRBJ2-1	CSVSGLAGAGIQFF
TRBV7-2	TRBJ2-7	CASRNSGEQYF
TRBV27	TRBJ2-7	CASSSVQGAYEQYF
TRBV29-1	TRBJ2-7	CSVSRGYEQYF
TRBV5-4	TRBJ2-1	CASSLILEGTEQFF
TRBV6-5	TRBJ1-1	CASRRGTGTEAFF
TRBV6-2/TRBV6-3	TRBJ2-6	CASSLDSYSGANVLTF
TRBV6-5	TRBJ2-4	CASSFRPGHQNIQYF
TRBV4-2	TRBJ2-3	CASSQEGPSGSTDTQYF
TRBV9	TRBJ1-6	CASSVDSAGLNSPLHF
TRBV12-3/TRBV12-4	TRBJ2-4	CASSSTPGVAKNIQYF
TRBV4-3	TRBJ2-2	CASSQSAGRSNTGELFF
TRBV9	TRBJ1-1	CASSVGSGSTEAFF
TRBV19	TRBJ2-3	CASSRPGGTDTQYF
TRBV7-2	TRBJ2-1	CASSSDFSYNEQFF
TRBV7-2	TRBJ1-1	CASSPVGARDTEAFF
TRBV4-2	TRBJ2-2	CASSQATAFSRELFF
TRBV5-5	TRBJ2-6	CASSGLLDSRGAGANVLTF
TRBV7-8	TRBJ2-4	CASSRRDRGDQGIQYF
TRBV5-6	TRBJ1-1	CASSYPRNTEAFF
TRBV6-1	TRBJ2-7	CASMTPGLVNYEQYF
TRBV9	TRBJ1-4	CASSPNPVGPSELFF
TRBV7-9	TRBJ1-1	CASSTRSTEAFF
TRBV28	TRBJ2-5	CASSTPGGRGRETQYF